This TCR beta chain was identified in a study of sequential checkpoint blockade in melanoma. In the study overall: TCRβ was sequenced from DNA of approximately 91 pretreatment tumors.

Profiling relied on immunoSEQ multiplex PCR, and the TCRdb table lists in-frame clones only, not all of them. The table includes about 9,600 clones, about 24% detected once. With V trimmed by 3 bases and J by 4 bases, 8 bases remained unmatched. Germline CDR1 SGDLS, CDR2 YYNGEE. This CDR3 has 17 amino acids. Concerning this clone itself: Its antigen is currently unknown.

Treatment: randomized to nivolumab then ipilimumab (arm A) or the reverse (arm B). Study-wide results and caveats: Pretreatment TIL clonality tracked with response in the nivolumab-first arm.

The source was tumor tissue (inferred from file names), collected from a patient given nivolumab and ipilimumab in sequence. V gene TRBV9 combines with J gene TRBJ2-1; 12 bases are shared with TRBD2. This TCR was recovered from a human donor with melanoma. Here the CDR3 DNA reads TGTGCCAGCAGCGCCCACTCTGGACTAGCGGGGTACAATGAGCAGTTCTTC. This codes for CASSAHSGLAGYNEQFF.